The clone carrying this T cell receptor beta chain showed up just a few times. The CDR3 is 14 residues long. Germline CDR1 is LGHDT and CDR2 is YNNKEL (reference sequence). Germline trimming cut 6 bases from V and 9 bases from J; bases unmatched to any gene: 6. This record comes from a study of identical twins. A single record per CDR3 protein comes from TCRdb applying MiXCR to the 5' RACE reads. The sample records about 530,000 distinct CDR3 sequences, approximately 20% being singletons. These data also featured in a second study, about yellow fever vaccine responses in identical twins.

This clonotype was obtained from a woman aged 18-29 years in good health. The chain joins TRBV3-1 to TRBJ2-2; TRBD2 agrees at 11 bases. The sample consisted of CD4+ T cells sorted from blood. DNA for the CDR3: TGTGCCAGCAGTTATAGCGGGGGGGCCCGGGAGCTGTTTTTT. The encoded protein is CASSYSGGARELFF.